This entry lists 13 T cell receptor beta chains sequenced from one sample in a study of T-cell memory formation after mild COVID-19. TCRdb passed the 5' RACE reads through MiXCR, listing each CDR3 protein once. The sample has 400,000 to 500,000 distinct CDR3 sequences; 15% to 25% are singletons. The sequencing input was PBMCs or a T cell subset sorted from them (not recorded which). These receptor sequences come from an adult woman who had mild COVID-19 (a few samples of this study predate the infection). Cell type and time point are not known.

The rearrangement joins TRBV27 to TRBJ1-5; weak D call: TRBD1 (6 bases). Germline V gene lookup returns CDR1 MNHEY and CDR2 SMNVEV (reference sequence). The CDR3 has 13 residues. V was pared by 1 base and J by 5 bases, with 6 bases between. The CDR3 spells CASSLWGHQPQHF. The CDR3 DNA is TGTGCCAGCAGTTTATGGGGGCATCAGCCCCAGCATTTT.

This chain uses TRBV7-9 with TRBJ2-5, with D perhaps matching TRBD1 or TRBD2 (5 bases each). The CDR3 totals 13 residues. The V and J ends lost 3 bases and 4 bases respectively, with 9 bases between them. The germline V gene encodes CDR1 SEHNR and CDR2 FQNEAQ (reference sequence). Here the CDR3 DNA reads TGTGCCAGCAGCTTCGGGGCCCGAGAGACCCAGTACTTC. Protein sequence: CASSFGARETQYF.

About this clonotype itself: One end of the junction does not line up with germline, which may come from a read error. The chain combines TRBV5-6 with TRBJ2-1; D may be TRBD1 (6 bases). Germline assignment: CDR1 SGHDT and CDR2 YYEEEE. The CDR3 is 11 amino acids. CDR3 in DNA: TGTGCCAGCAGCTTGGGGGGGCTAGTAAGGTTC. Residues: CASSLGGLVRF.

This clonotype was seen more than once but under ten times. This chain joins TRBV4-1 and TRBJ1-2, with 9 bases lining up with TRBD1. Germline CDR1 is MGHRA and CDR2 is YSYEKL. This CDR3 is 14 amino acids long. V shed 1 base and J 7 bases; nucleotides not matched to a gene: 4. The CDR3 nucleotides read TGCGCCAGCAGCCAAGGGGGACAGGGTCCTGGCTACACCTTC. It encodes CASSQGGQGPGYTF.

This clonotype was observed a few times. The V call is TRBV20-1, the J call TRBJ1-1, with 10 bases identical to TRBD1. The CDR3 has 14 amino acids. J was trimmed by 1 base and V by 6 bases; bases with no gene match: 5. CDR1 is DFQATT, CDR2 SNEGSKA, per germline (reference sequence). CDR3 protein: CSATRTGGNTEAFF. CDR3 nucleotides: TGCAGTGCGACCCGGACAGGGGGGAACACTGAAGCTTTCTTT.

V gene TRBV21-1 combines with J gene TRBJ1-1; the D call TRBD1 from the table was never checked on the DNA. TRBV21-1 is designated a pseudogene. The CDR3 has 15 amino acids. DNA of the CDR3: TGTGCCAGCAGCAAAGGGGACAGCATGAACACTGAAGCTTTCTTT. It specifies CASSKGDSMNTEAFF.

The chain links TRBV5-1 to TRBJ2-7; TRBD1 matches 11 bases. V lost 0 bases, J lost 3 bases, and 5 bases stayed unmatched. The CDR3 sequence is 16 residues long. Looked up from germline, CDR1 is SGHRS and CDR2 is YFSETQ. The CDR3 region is CASSLEGTGGDYEQYF. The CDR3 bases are TGCGCCAGCAGCTTGGAGGGGACAGGGGGGGACTACGAGCAGTACTTC.

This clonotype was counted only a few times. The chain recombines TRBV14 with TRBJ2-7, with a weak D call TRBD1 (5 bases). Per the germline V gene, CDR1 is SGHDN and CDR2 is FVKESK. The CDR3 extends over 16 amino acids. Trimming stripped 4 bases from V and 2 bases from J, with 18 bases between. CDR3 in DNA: TGTGCCAGCAGCCGCCTTGGGGCAGGATTTACCTACGAGCAGTACTTC. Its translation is CASSRLGAGFTYEQYF.

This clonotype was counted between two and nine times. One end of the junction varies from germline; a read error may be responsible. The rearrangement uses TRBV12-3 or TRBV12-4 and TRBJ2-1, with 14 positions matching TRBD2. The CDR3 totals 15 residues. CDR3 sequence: CASRRLAGGRDEQLF. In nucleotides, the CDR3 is TGTGCCAGCAGAAGACTAGCGGGAGGGCGTGATGAGCAGCTCTTC.

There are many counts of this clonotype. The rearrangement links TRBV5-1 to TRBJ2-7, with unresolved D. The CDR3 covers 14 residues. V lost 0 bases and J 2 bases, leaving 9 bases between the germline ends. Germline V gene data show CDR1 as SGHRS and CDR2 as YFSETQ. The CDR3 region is CASSLDQWPYEQYF. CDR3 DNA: TGCGCCAGCAGCTTGGATCAGTGGCCCTACGAGCAGTACTTC.

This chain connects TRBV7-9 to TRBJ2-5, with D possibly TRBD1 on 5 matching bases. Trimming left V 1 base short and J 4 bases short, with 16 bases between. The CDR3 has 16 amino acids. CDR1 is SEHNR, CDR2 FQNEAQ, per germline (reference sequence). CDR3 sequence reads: CASSLGVLEGAETQYF. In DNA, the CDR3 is TGTGCCAGCAGCTTAGGAGTATTGGAAGGGGCAGAGACCCAGTACTTC.

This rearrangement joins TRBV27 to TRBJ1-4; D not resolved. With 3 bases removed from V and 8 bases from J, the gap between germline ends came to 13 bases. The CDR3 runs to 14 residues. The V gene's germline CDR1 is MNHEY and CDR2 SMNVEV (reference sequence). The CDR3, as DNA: TGTGCCAGCAGTTTTCAAGGAGAAGGGGAAAAACTGTTTTTT. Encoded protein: CASSFQGEGEKLFF.

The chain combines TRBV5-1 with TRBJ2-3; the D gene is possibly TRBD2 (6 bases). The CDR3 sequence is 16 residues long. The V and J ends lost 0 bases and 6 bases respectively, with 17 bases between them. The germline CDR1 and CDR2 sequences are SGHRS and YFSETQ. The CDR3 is CASSLDGAGGGDTQYF. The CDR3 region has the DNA TGCGCCAGCAGCTTGGACGGGGCGGGCGGAGGGGATACGCAGTATTTT.